This T cell receptor beta chain appears in the sequencing data of a study of beta chain features in type 1 diabetes. Every bit of the isolated RNA underwent reverse transcription, so sequencing read expressed TCRB transcripts. Sequencing used immunoSEQ multiplex PCR; TCRdb keeps in-frame clones, though not all of them. In the table there are some 350,000 clones, 8.5% to 10% of which are singletons. This clone showed up many times. Its antigen is unidentified. Study-wide results and caveats: All four CD4+ subsets from Type 1 diabetes patients carried moderately but significantly shorter TCRB CDR3s. Shorter templates might be favored by PCR, equally in patients and controls.

The sequenced sample consisted of central memory CD4+ T cells from blood. The clonotype originates from a man younger than 40 with type 1 diabetes.

Here the CDR3 reads CASSLVQGWDEQFF. The CDR3 nucleotides are TGCGCCAGCAGCTTGGTCCAGGGTTGGGATGAGCAGTTCTTC. V is TRBV5-1 and J is TRBJ2-1; D is possibly TRBD1 (5 bases). The CDR3 consists of 14 residues. V was cut by 0 bases and J by 8 bases, with 12 bases left in between. Germline assignment: CDR1 SGHRS and CDR2 YFSETQ.